This is a list of T cell receptor beta chains from one sample in a study of human T cells and chemical hapten exposure. MiXCR, run by TCRdb on the RACE reads, gives a single entry per CDR3 protein. This repertoire shows under 400,000 distinct CDR3 sequences, 5.1% found once; its top ten account for just over 2.5%. Source: whole blood, taken in connection with sensitization to the hapten diphenylcyclopropenone (DPC). The receptor set was obtained from a woman in her 50s with alopecia areata. Some clones in this sample may be carry-over from other donors' samples. The CDR3 runs from the conserved cysteine through the conserved F or W. The D gene is left open where the match is weak. A row's size may be missing; if present it is once, few, many or a size class.

V	D	J	size	DNA	CDR3
TRBV9	TRBD1	TRBJ2-2	many	TGTGCCAGCAGCGGACGGGGACAGGGGAACACCGGGGAGCTGTTTTTT	CASSGRGQGNTGELFF
TRBV28	.	TRBJ2-7	many	TGTGCCAGCAGTAAAGGACGGCGATACTACGAGCAGTACTTC	CASSKGRRYYEQYF
TRBV5-1	.	TRBJ2-4	.	TGCGCCAGCAGCTTGGGAACAGCTAAAAACATTCAGTACTTC	CASSLGTAKNIQYF
TRBV5-1	.	TRBJ2-7	many	TGCGCCAGCAGCTCGGAAGCGGTGATTCCCTCCTACGAGCAGTACTTC	CASSSEAVIPSYEQYF
TRBV7-7	.	TRBJ2-3	many	TGTGCCAGCAGCTTAGGGCTAACAGGGTCGGATACGCAGTATTTT	CASSLGLTGSDTQYF
TRBV29-1	.	TRBJ2-1	many	TGCAGCGTTGCCAATTACAATGAGCAGTTCTTC	CSVANYNEQFF
TRBV7-2	.	TRBJ2-5	many	TGTGCCAGCAGCTCCCACGGCCAGCTGGGGACCCAGTACTTC	CASSSHGQLGTQYF
TRBV20-1	.	TRBJ2-3	few	TGCAGTGCTAGAAGCCCAGCGACTAACACAGATACGCAGTATTTT	CSARSPATNTDTQYF
TRBV4-2	TRBD1	TRBJ1-6	many	TGTGCCAGCAGCCAAGATGGGAGGGCAGGGGGAACTTCACCCCTCCACTTT	CASSQDGRAGGTSPLHF
TRBV18	TRBD1	TRBJ1-4	few	TGTGCCAGCTCACCACTGACAGGGACTAATGAAAAACTGTTTTTT	CASSPLTGTNEKLFF
TRBV7-2	.	TRBJ1-2	many	TGTGCCAGCAGCGTAGGGGCCCCGCTTGATGGCTACACCTTC	CASSVGAPLDGYTF
TRBV12-3/TRBV12-4	.	TRBJ1-3	many	TGTGCCAGCTCTCCGGGAAGCCAGCTCTCTGGAAACACCATATATTTT	CASSPGSQLSGNTIYF
TRBV12-3/TRBV12-4	.	TRBJ2-7	few	TGTGCCAGCAGTTCCGGGTCCCCCTACGAGCAGTACTTC	CASSSGSPYEQYF
TRBV6-7	TRBD1	TRBJ2-7	few	TGTGCCAGCAGTTATTTGGCCCCGGACAGGGACAGCTCCTACGAGCAGTACTTC	CASSYLAPDRDSSYEQYF
TRBV5-1	TRBD1	TRBJ1-2	.	TGCGCCAGCAGCTTGGCGGGACAGGGGCGGGGGAGCTATGGCTACACCTTC	CASSLAGQGRGSYGYTF
TRBV9	.	TRBJ2-2	many	TGTGCCAGCAGCTCCGGGGCCCCTAGAAGGGAGCTGTTTTTT	CASSSGAPRRELFF
TRBV7-9	.	TRBJ2-7	few	TGTGCCAGCAGCTCCGGGGCCAGGGGCTACGAGCAGTACTTC	CASSSGARGYEQYF
TRBV7-2	.	TRBJ2-5	.	TGTGCCAGCATCCAAGGGGCGGCCCAGGGGTCCCAGTACTTC	CASIQGAAQGSQYF
TRBV15	.	TRBJ1-2	few	TGTGCCACCAGCAGAGATAAGTTCGCTAACTATGGCTACACCTTC	CATSRDKFANYGYTF
TRBV11-2	.	TRBJ2-3	many	TGTGCCAGCAGCTTCGGTAGCGGAGGCGCAGATACGCAGTATTTT	CASSFGSGGADTQYF
TRBV18	.	TRBJ1-1	few	TGTGCCAGCTCACTATTACCCCCGGGGACTGAAGCTTTCTTT	CASSLLPPGTEAFF
TRBV27	.	TRBJ2-6	few	TGTGCCAGCAGTACCTTAACTGGGGCCAACGTCCTGACTTTC	CASSTLTGANVLTF
TRBV5-6	.	TRBJ2-3	many	TGTGCCACCGGTGGCCACAGCGGTCCAGATACGCAGTATTTT	CATGGHSGPDTQYF
TRBV20-1	.	TRBJ2-1	few	TGCAGTGCCCCGACCGACAGGGAGCAGTTCTTC	CSAPTDREQFF
TRBV6-1	.	TRBJ2-1	many	TGTGCCAGCAGTGAAAGGGCCCAACGGGGGCTCGGTGAGCAGTTCTTC	CASSERAQRGLGEQFF
TRBV11-2	.	TRBJ1-6	.	TGTGCCAGCAGCTCAACGAACTCCTATAATTCACCCCTCCACTTT	CASSSTNSYNSPLHF
TRBV10-3	TRBD2	TRBJ2-1	many	TGTGCCATCAGCATAGCGGGGTCCTACAATGAGCAGTTCTTC	CAISIAGSYNEQFF
TRBV6-2/TRBV6-3	TRBD1	TRBJ2-7	few	TGTGCCAGCAGTACCCGGGACAGGCCGACCTACGAGCAGTACTTC	CASSTRDRPTYEQYF
TRBV11-2	TRBD1	TRBJ1-5	many	TGTGCCAGCAGCTCTGCGGGCAGGGGGGTAGGGCCCCAGCATTTT	CASSSAGRGVGPQHF
TRBV7-2	TRBD1	TRBJ1-4	many	TGTGCCAGCAGCTTACAGGGGGTCAATGAAAAACTGTTTTTT	CASSLQGVNEKLFF
TRBV20-1	.	TRBJ1-1	many	TGCAGTGCTGCCCGTAGTCTGAACACTGAAGCTTTCTTT	CSAARSLNTEAFF
TRBV12-3/TRBV12-4	TRBD1	TRBJ2-1	many	TGTGCCAGCAGTTTACCACAGGGGGCGAATGAGCAGTTCTTC	CASSLPQGANEQFF
TRBV2	TRBD1	TRBJ2-3	few	TGTGCCAGCGCCGGGACAGAAAGCACAGATACGCAGTATTTT	CASAGTESTDTQYF
TRBV18	TRBD2	TRBJ2-5	.	TGTGCCAGCTCACCCGACGGGGGAACTAGCGGGTTGCAGACCCAGTACTTC	CASSPDGGTSGLQTQYF
TRBV7-6	TRBD1	TRBJ1-6	.	TGTGCCAGCAGCCGAGGACAGGGTGATAATTCACCCCTCCACTTT	CASSRGQGDNSPLHF
TRBV12-3/TRBV12-4	.	TRBJ2-1	many	TGTGCCAGCACCCCAGGGGAGGGAGTTGGGGTGGAGGAGCAGTTCTTC	CASTPGEGVGVEEQFF
TRBV3-1	TRBD1	TRBJ1-1	many	TGTGCCAGCAGCCGGACCCCGGGACAGGGGGCGATGAGAGCTTTCTTT	CASSRTPGQGAMRAFF
TRBV28	TRBD1	TRBJ1-4	many	TGTGCCAGCAGGCCCGACAGGGGATTGGGTAATGAAAAACTGTTTTTT	CASRPDRGLGNEKLFF
TRBV12-3/TRBV12-4	.	TRBJ1-2	few	TGTGCCAGCAGTTTTTCGAACAGGCGCCCCTATGGCTACACCTTC	CASSFSNRRPYGYTF
TRBV6-1	TRBD2	TRBJ2-3	many	TGTGCCAGCAGTGCACTAGCGGGAGTCAAGAGGATGAGCACAGATACGCAGTATTTT	CASSALAGVKRMSTDTQYF
TRBV21-1	.	TRBJ2-7	few	TGTGCCAGCCCAACTAGCGGGCACTACGAGCAGTACTTC	CASPTSGHYEQYF
TRBV12-3/TRBV12-4	.	TRBJ1-2	many	TGTGCCAGCAGTGCAACAGTTAACTATGGCTACACCTTC	CASSATVNYGYTF
TRBV12-3/TRBV12-4	TRBD1	TRBJ1-2	.	TGTGCCAGCAGTTTAGGGCCGGGACAGGGATACTATGGCTACACCTTC	CASSLGPGQGYYGYTF
TRBV7-2	TRBD2	TRBJ2-3	many	TGTGCCAGCAGCTTTGGGAGGGCTGATACGCAGTATTTT	CASSFGRADTQYF
TRBV2	.	TRBJ2-5	few	TGTGCCAGCAGTGGCGAGCGGGCAGAGACCCAGTACTTC	CASSGERAETQYF
TRBV28	TRBD2	TRBJ2-3	many	TGTGCCAGCAGTTCTCTTGGGCGGGAGGCGGCAGATACGCAGTATTTT	CASSSLGREAADTQYF
TRBV10-2	.	TRBJ2-7	.	TGCGCCACCTCCTCCCAACCTCCGGGACATGCTTTAGCCGAGCAGTACTTC	CATSSQPPGHALAEQYF
TRBV13	.	TRBJ2-5	many	TGTGCCAGCAGCCGGAAGGAGACCCAGTACTTC	CASSRKETQYF
TRBV2	.	TRBJ2-7	few	TGTGCCAGCAGTACAGGGTCCCTATTCCGGCAGTACTTC	CASSTGSLFRQYF
TRBV2	.	TRBJ2-5	.	TGTGCCAGCAGTGAGTGGCAGCAAGAGACCCAGTACTTC	CASSEWQQETQYF
TRBV7-2	TRBD2	TRBJ2-1	.	TGTGCCAGCAGCCCGCGGACTAGCGGACCCAATGAGCAGTTCTTC	CASSPRTSGPNEQFF
TRBV5-6	.	TRBJ2-6	.	TGTGCCAGCAGCTTGCCAAAGGTTTCTGGGGCCAACGTCCTGACTTTC	CASSLPKVSGANVLTF
TRBV2	.	TRBJ2-5	many	TGTGCCAGCAATTCCAGGGGTGAGACCCAGTACTTC	CASNSRGETQYF
TRBV3-1	.	TRBJ2-1	many	TGTGCCAGCAGCCAAGACGCCACGGGGCAGTTCTTC	CASSQDATGQFF
TRBV20-1	TRBD2	TRBJ2-7	few	TGCAGTGCTAGGTCCGGGACTACGGGCCTCGAGCAGTACTTC	CSARSGTTGLEQYF